Below, 31 T cell receptor beta chains from the same sample are listed, as sequenced in a study of neoadjuvant anti-PD-1 for oral cavity cancer (dated by TCRdb to the early 2020s). Receptor libraries were prepared by the immunoSEQ multiplex PCR assay. The clones in this table, taken by TCRdb from immuneACCESS, are in-frame only. Not every clone is retained; where verified, under half of the shortfall comes from an unresolved V gene, and the cause of the rest is unknown. The sample data list about 80,000 clones, and around 80% of these were observed just once. The top ten constitute around 3.1% of the sample. The sample's time point, from its label and the paper: before neoadjuvant nivolumab. The sample in question was PBMCs, obtained before nivolumab (anti-PD-1) treatment. These receptors all stem from a person aged 40-85 years with oral cavity squamous cell carcinoma.

The chain recombines TRBV6-1 with TRBJ2-5; D could derive from TRBD1 or TRBD2 (6 bases each). Germline V gene lookup returns CDR1 MNHNS and CDR2 SASEGT. The CDR3 spans 17 residues. Between the trimmed V and J ends, which lost 1 base and 5 bases, there was a span of 20 bases. The CDR3 DNA reads as TGTGCCAGCAGTGAAGTCGGACTATACAGGGTCGGGGAGACCCAGTACTTC. This codes for CASSEVGLYRVGETQYF.

This clone was detected a few times. The V call is TRBV5-1, the J call TRBJ2-3; TRBD2 might be the D (5 bases). CDR1 and CDR2 (germline): SGHRS, YFSETQ. V was trimmed by 0 bases and J by 4 bases, leaving 9 bases between them. The length of the CDR3 is 14 residues. CDR3 nucleotide sequence: TGCGCCAGCAGCTTGGTGGCGGGCCCAGATACGCAGTATTTT. Amino acid sequence: CASSLVAGPDTQYF. Supplemented by reference TRBV5-1 and TRBJ2-3, the full variable domain reads KAGVTQTPRYLIKTRGQQVTLSCSPISGHRSVSWYQQTPGQGLQFLFEYFSETQRNKGNFPGRFSGRQFSNSRSEMNVSTLELGDSALYLCASSLVAGPDTQYFGPGTRLTVL.

The count of this clone is one. The chain uses TRBV11-2 and TRBJ2-1; 13 bases line up with TRBD2. The V segment lost 4 bases and the J segment 5 bases; nucleotides outside the gene matches: 2. Looked up from germline, CDR1 is SGHAT and CDR2 is FQNNGV. This CDR3 contains 15 residues. The CDR3 coding sequence is TGTGCCAGCAGCTCGACTAGCGGGGGGAACAATGAGCAGTTCTTC. This gives the protein CASSSTSGGNNEQFF. Supplemented by reference TRBV11-2 and TRBJ2-1, the full variable domain reads EAGVAQSPRYKIIEKRQSVAFWCNPISGHATLYWYQQILGQGPKLLIQFQNNGVVDDSQLPKDRFSAERLKGVDSTLKIQPAKLEDSAVYLCASSSTSGGNNEQFFGPGTRLTVL.

V gene TRBV5-1 combines with J gene TRBJ2-1; TRBD2 matches 11 bases. The J segment lost 5 bases and the V segment lost 4 bases, leaving 5 bases of the junction unmatched. This CDR3 is built from 15 residues. The germline gives CDR1 SGHRS, CDR2 YFSETQ. The CDR3 is CASSLVTSGNNEQFF. CDR3 DNA: TGCGCCAGCAGCCTGGTGACTAGCGGGAACAATGAGCAGTTCTTC.

The chain has TRBV7-9 and TRBJ2-1, with TRBD2 matching 10 bases. Germline CDR1 SEHNR, CDR2 FQNEAQ (reference sequence). V was clipped by 1 base and J by 10 bases; unmatched bases: 7. This CDR3 contains 15 residues. The CDR3 region has the DNA TGTGCCAGCAGCTTAGGACTAGCGGGCGGGGGGGAGCAGTTCTTC. Its translation is CASSLGLAGGGEQFF.

By share, this clone counts as medium-sized. The chain has TRBV7-6 and TRBJ2-1, with TRBD1 as a possible D gene (6 bases). The CDR3 length is 13 residues. V lost 5 bases, J lost 6 bases, and 11 bases lay in between. Germline lookup yields CDR1 SGHVS and CDR2 FNYEAQ. Here the CDR3 reads CASSTGQINEQFF. The CDR3, as DNA: TGTGCCAGCAGCACGGGACAAATCAATGAGCAGTTCTTC.

This chain joins TRBV9 and TRBJ1-2; 8 nucleotides match TRBD1. Germline V gene data show CDR1 as SGDLS and CDR2 as YYNGEE. The CDR3 runs to 15 residues. The ends lost 0 bases at V and 4 bases at J; junction bases unmatched: 5. CDR3 sequence reads: CASSVAPTGGYGYTF. The CDR3, as DNA: TGTGCCAGCAGCGTAGCCCCCACAGGGGGCTATGGCTACACCTTC.

The chain joins TRBV7-3 to TRBJ2-2, with TRBD2 identical over 10 bases. The CDR3 contains 15 residues. J was trimmed by 7 bases and V by 5 bases; bases with no gene match: 7. Germline CDR1 SGHTA, CDR2 FQGTGA. The CDR3 DNA reads as TGTGCCAGCAGCCCCGCGAGCGGGAGGGGCGGGGAGCTGTTTTTT. Translated: CASSPASGRGGELFF.

The V call is TRBV5-1, the J call TRBJ2-1; the D gene is possibly TRBD2 (5 bases). CDR3 length equals 13 residues. Trimming took 3 bases from V and 9 from J, leaving 13 bases between them. Looked up from germline, CDR1 is SGHRS and CDR2 is YFSETQ. This chain's CDR3 is CASSSTGLAEQFF. CDR3 in DNA: TGCGCCAGCAGCTCCACCGGACTTGCTGAGCAGTTCTTC.

The chain carries TRBV5-1 and TRBJ2-3, with no clear D. Between the trimmed V and J ends, which lost 4 bases and 0 bases, there was a span of 12 bases. This CDR3 comprises 15 residues. Germline CDR1 SGHRS, CDR2 YFSETQ. This CDR3 is CASSVQSPSTDTQYF. DNA of the CDR3: TGCGCCAGCAGCGTCCAATCCCCCAGCACAGATACGCAGTATTTT.

V gene TRBV5-1 combines with J gene TRBJ1-1, with D possibly being TRBD1 (6 bases). Trimming stripped 3 bases from V and 2 bases from J, with 14 bases between. The CDR3 is made up of 15 amino acids. Germline CDR1 is SGHRS and CDR2 is YFSETQ. CDR3 coding DNA: TGCGCCAGCAGCTCTGGAGGGGGGTTCAACACTGAAGCTTTCTTT. It codes for CASSSGGGFNTEAFF.

The V and J genes are TRBV6-1 and TRBJ1-3; 8 bases map to TRBD1. Germline lookup yields CDR1 MNHNS and CDR2 SASEGT. V dropped 8 bases and J dropped 2; count of bases not matched to a gene: 5. This CDR3 has 14 amino acids. CDR3 sequence reads: CASGWTGTGNTIYF. The CDR3 DNA sequence: TGTGCCAGCGGTTGGACAGGGACTGGAAACACCATATATTTT.

The chain has TRBV27 and TRBJ2-7, with 8 bases lining up with TRBD2. Germline assignment: CDR1 MNHEY and CDR2 SMNVEV (reference sequence). This CDR3 contains 16 residues. V lost 7 bases to trimming and J lost 0 bases; unmatched junction nucleotides: 11. This CDR3 reads CASKGQTSVPSYEQYF. The CDR3 region has the DNA TGTGCCAGCAAGGGCCAGACTAGCGTCCCCTCCTACGAGCAGTACTTC.

J is TRBJ2-5 and V is TRBV7-3; a possible D gene is TRBD2 (6 bases). Germline CDR1 SGHTA, CDR2 FQGTGA. This CDR3 region has 13 residues. V lost 3 bases, J lost 5 bases, and 10 bases lay in between. The CDR3 region has the DNA TGTGCCAGCAGCTTCGGGGGAGGCGAGACCCAGTACTTC. This encodes CASSFGGGETQYF.

V gene TRBV29-1 combines with J gene TRBJ1-1; D not certain. This CDR3 region has 13 residues. V gave up 4 bases and J gave up 1 base, with 10 bases separating them. Looked up from germline, CDR1 is SQVTM and CDR2 is ANQGSEA. CDR3 protein: CSVAKLGNTEAFF. CDR3 nucleotide sequence: TGCAGCGTTGCCAAGTTGGGGAACACTGAAGCTTTCTTT.

The gene calls are TRBV5-6 and TRBJ2-2; D gene ambiguous. The germline V gene encodes CDR1 SGHDT and CDR2 YYEEEE. Trimming pared 2 bases from V and 2 bases from J, leaving 13 bases between. The CDR3 extends over 16 amino acids. The CDR3 sequence: CASSLIAWENTGELFF. The CDR3 DNA is TGTGCCAGCAGCTTAATCGCTTGGGAAAACACCGGGGAGCTGTTTTTT.

DNA for the CDR3: TGTGCCAGCAGTGAATGGGGGCCCGTAGGCTATGGCTACACCTTC. It encodes CASSEWGPVGYGYTF. The rearrangement links TRBV6-1 to TRBJ1-2, with D maybe TRBD1 (6 bases). Germline V lookup: CDR1 MNHNS, CDR2 SASEGT. The CDR3 contains 15 residues. Trimming pared 2 bases from V and 4 bases from J, leaving 14 bases between.

The chain employs TRBV6-6 and TRBJ2-2; possibly TRBD1 or TRBD2 for D (5 bases each). CDR3 size: 14 residues. V dropped 2 bases and J dropped 2 bases, with 6 bases sitting between them. CDR1 MNHNY and CDR2 SVGAGI come from the germline V gene (reference sequence). CDR3 bases: TGTGCCAGCAGTTACGGGGGAAACACCGGGGAGCTGTTTTTT. It yields the protein CASSYGGNTGELFF.

The J gene is TRBJ1-1, the V gene TRBV27, with D maybe TRBD1 (5 bases). Germline CDR1 is MNHEY and CDR2 is SMNVEV (reference sequence). The CDR3 extends over 15 amino acids. Trimming took off 3 bases at V and 9 bases at J, with 20 bases between the two ends. The CDR3 loop reads CASSFLRDGKSQAFF. CDR3 DNA sequence: TGTGCCAGCAGTTTTCTCCGGGACGGAAAAAGTCAAGCTTTCTTT.

The chain has TRBV4-1 and TRBJ1-4; D not resolved. From germline, CDR1 is MGHRA and CDR2 YSYEKL. Trimming took 0 bases from V and 4 from J, leaving 15 bases between them. CDR3 length equals 17 residues. CDR3: CASSQDRLGTFNEKLFF. The CDR3 bases are TGCGCCAGCAGCCAAGACAGGTTAGGAACGTTTAATGAAAAACTGTTTTTT.

This sequence joins TRBV29-1 and TRBJ2-3; no clear D. This CDR3 has 15 residues. Germline CDR1 reads SQVTM; CDR2 reads ANQGSEA. Trimming stripped 4 bases from V and 0 bases from J, with 14 bases between. This CDR3 is CSVVPSLTSTDTQYF. In DNA form, the CDR3 reads TGCAGCGTTGTCCCCAGCCTGACTAGCACAGATACGCAGTATTTT.

The chain uses TRBV2 and TRBJ2-3, with TRBD2 matching over 8 bases. In germline, CDR1 is SNHLY, CDR2 FYNNEI. The CDR3 length is 14 residues. V was pared by 5 bases and J by 2 bases, with 3 bases of the junction left unmatched. CDR3 DNA sequence: TGTGCCAGCAGTCTACTAGCGGTCACAGATACGCAGTATTTT. Protein: CASSLLAVTDTQYF.

This sequence joins TRBV4-1 and TRBJ2-3, with a weak D call TRBD2 (6 bases). With 1 base removed from V and 2 bases from J, the gap between germline ends came to 10 bases. Germline lookup yields CDR1 MGHRA and CDR2 YSYEKL. The CDR3 loop spans 15 amino acids. CDR3 DNA: TGCGCCAGCAGCCAAGGGTGGCGGGACACAGATACGCAGTATTTT. It translates to CASSQGWRDTDTQYF.

This chain joins TRBV18 and TRBJ1-1; TRBD1 might be the D (6 bases). Trimming removed 2 bases at V and 2 bases at J, with 9 bases between. The CDR3 totals 14 residues. In germline, CDR1 is KGHSH, CDR2 LQKENI. The CDR3 reads CASSPTGGNTEAFF. For the CDR3, the DNA is TGTGCCAGCTCACCAACCGGGGGCAACACTGAAGCTTTCTTT.

V gene TRBV6-6 combines with J gene TRBJ2-3, with D tentatively TRBD1 (6 bases). Germline V gene sequence: CDR1 MNHNY, CDR2 SVGAGI (reference sequence). The V and J ends lost 7 bases and 1 base respectively, with 9 bases between them. The CDR3 runs 13 residues. Here the CDR3 reads CASTGARTDTQYF. The CDR3 DNA reads as TGTGCCAGCACAGGGGCCCGCACAGATACGCAGTATTTT.

The rearrangement links TRBV7-6 to TRBJ1-2, with D perhaps TRBD1 (6 bases). The CDR3 loop spans 14 amino acids. Germline-derived CDR1 and CDR2 are SGHVS and FNYEAQ. Trimming removed 1 base at V and 4 bases at J, with 10 bases between. The CDR3 loop reads CASSLGGGSYGYTF. The CDR3, as DNA: TGTGCCAGCAGCTTAGGAGGGGGGAGCTATGGCTACACCTTC. Filled out from reference TRBV7-6 and TRBJ1-2, the complete variable domain reads GAGVSQSPRYKVTKRGQDVALRCDPISGHVSLYWYRQALGQGPEFLTYFNYEAQQDKSGLPNDRFSAERPEGSISTLTIQRTEQRDSAMYRCASSLGGGSYGYTFGSGTRLTVV.

V is TRBV11-3 and J is TRBJ2-5, with 8 bases aligning to TRBD2. CDR1 SGHNT and CDR2 YENEEA come from the germline V gene. The J segment lost 1 base and the V segment lost 0 bases, leaving 10 bases of the junction unmatched. CDR3 length: 18 amino acids. The CDR3 DNA sequence: TGTGCCAGCAGCTTAGAGGGGCCGGGTAGCGGGGCCCAAGAGACCCAGTACTTC. It translates to CASSLEGPGSGAQETQYF. The full variable domain, in which reference TRBV11-3 and TRBJ2-5 provide the parts outside the CDR3, is EAGVVQSPRYKIIEKKQPVAFWCNPISGHNTLYWYLQNLGQGPELLIRYENEEAVDDSQLPKDRFSAERLKGVDSTLKIQPAELGDSAVYLCASSLEGPGSGAQETQYFGPGTRLLVL.

J is TRBJ1-2 and V is TRBV29-1; a weak D match, TRBD1 (6 bases). V lost 2 bases to trimming and J lost 12 bases, with 13 bases between them. This CDR3 is built from 11 residues. Germline CDR1 and CDR2: SQVTM and ANQGSEA. CDR3 bases: TGCAGCGTTGAAATCACGGCAGGGGACACCTTC. Translated, it gives CSVEITAGDTF. Full variable domain (rest looked up from reference TRBV29-1 and TRBJ1-2): SAVISQKPSRDICQRGTSLTIQCQVDSQVTMMFWYRQQPGQSLTLIATANQGSEATYESGFVIDKFPISRPNLTFSTLTVSNMSPEDSSIYLCSVEITAGDTFGSGTRLTVV.

The V and J genes are TRBV5-5 and TRBJ2-7; D might be TRBD1 or TRBD2, each matching 5 bases. Germline V lookup: CDR1 SGHKS, CDR2 YYEKEE (reference sequence). Trimming shortened V by 6 bases and J by 7 bases, and 23 bases separated the two germline ends. The CDR3 has 15 amino acids. The CDR3: CASILGAAAFGEQYF. The CDR3, as DNA: TGTGCCAGCATTCTCGGGGCCGCGGCGTTTGGAGAGCAGTACTTC.

The V gene is TRBV2, the J gene TRBJ2-5, with D perhaps TRBD1 (5 bases). V shed 6 bases and J shed 0 bases, with 5 bases lying between them. The CDR3 runs to 12 residues. Germline CDR1 and CDR2: SNHLY and FYNNEI. The CDR3 DNA follows: TGTGCCAGCAGGGACAACCAAGAGACCCAGTACTTC. Amino acids: CASRDNQETQYF.

V gene TRBV6-5 combines with J gene TRBJ1-2; 7 nucleotides align to TRBD1. The CDR3 is 16 amino acids. Germline CDR1 and CDR2: MNHEY and SVGAGI. V shed 4 bases and J 0 bases; nucleotides not matched to a gene: 8. The CDR3 DNA follows: TGTGCCAGCAGTTCCTCGGGTGGGACAGCTAACTATGGCTACACCTTC. This gives the protein CASSSSGGTANYGYTF.